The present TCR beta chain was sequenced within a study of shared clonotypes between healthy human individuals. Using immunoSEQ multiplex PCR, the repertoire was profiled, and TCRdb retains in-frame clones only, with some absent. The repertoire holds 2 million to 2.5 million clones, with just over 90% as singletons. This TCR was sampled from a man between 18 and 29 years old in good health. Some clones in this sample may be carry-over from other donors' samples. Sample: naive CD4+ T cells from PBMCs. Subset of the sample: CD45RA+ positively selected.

Written as DNA, the CDR3 is TGTGCCAGTAGAAGGACAGGGGGCTACGAGCAGTACTTC. It codes for CASRRTGGYEQYF. The chain uses TRBV19 and TRBJ2-7; the match to TRBD1 covers 10 bases. The germline CDR1 and CDR2 sequences are LNHDA and SQIVND (reference sequence). The CDR3 has 13 amino acids. V shed 6 bases and J 3 bases; nucleotides not matched to a gene: 2.